The 5 T cell receptor beta chains presented below share a single source sample, sequenced in a study of blood T cells in healthy people across ages. For the second PCR, which ran for about 6 to 11 cycles, a sample-barcoded 5' primer and a J-beta primer mix were used. TCRdb passed the 5' RACE reads through MiXCR, listing each CDR3 protein once. The sample has 800,000 to 1,300,000 distinct CDR3 sequences, roughly a quarter seen once. The same data also contributed to another study, on T cells of mothers and their children.

Sample: blood. The receptor source for this set is a girl aged 2 to 10 in good health.

This chain connects TRBV27 to TRBJ2-5, with D maybe TRBD1 (6 bases). Germline V gene sequence: CDR1 MNHEY, CDR2 SMNVEV (reference sequence). This CDR3 has 14 residues. Trimming took off 7 bases at V and 4 bases at J, with 16 bases between the two ends. The CDR3 nucleotides are TGTGCCAGCACGAAAGGGGGTAGTGGAGAGACCCAGTACTTC. It encodes CASTKGGSGETQYF.

This chain links TRBV24-1 with TRBJ2-1, with TRBD2 matching 11 bases. The CDR3 covers 16 residues. V gave up 6 bases and J gave up 10 bases; unmatched junction bases: 13. Germline V gene data show CDR1 as KGHDR and CDR2 as SFDVKD. Here the CDR3 reads CATSPFSGGASEEQFF. The CDR3 DNA follows: TGTGCCACCAGTCCTTTTAGCGGGGGGGCCTCTGAGGAGCAGTTCTTC.

V usage is TRBV27 and J usage is TRBJ1-6; TRBD1 might be the D (6 bases). V was shortened by 2 bases and J by 8 bases, with 22 bases between the two germline ends. Germline CDR1 is MNHEY and CDR2 is SMNVEV (reference sequence). The CDR3 consists of 18 residues. The CDR3 DNA sequence: TGTGCCAGCAGTTTACGTTACATGTTCAGGGGCGGATATTCACCCCTCCACTTT. It specifies CASSLRYMFRGGYSPLHF.

The V gene is TRBV2, the J gene TRBJ2-5; D is undetermined. Between the trimmed V and J ends, which lost 3 bases and 0 bases, there was a span of 14 bases. Germline CDR1 is SNHLY and CDR2 is FYNNEI. The CDR3 consists of 16 residues. CDR3 sequence reads: CASSDPASGYQETQYF. Written as DNA, the CDR3 is TGTGCCAGCAGTGACCCGGCTTCAGGTTACCAAGAGACCCAGTACTTC.

This clonotype was recorded a few times. The chain uses TRBV5-5 and TRBJ1-2; D call uncertain. The CDR3 sequence is 11 residues long. The germline V gene has CDR1 SGHKS and CDR2 YYEKEE (reference sequence). V was trimmed by 3 bases and J by 8 bases, leaving 8 bases between them. The CDR3 nucleotides read TGTGCCAGCAGCTCAACACCGGGCTACACCTTC. Amino acid sequence: CASSSTPGYTF.